Listed here are 23 T cell receptor beta chains from one sample, sequenced in a study of response to subunit inactivated influenza vaccine. TCRdb processed the RT-PCR reads anew with MiXCR; each CDR3 protein has one entry. The sample has hundreds of thousands of distinct CDR3 sequences, over 10% seen once; the top ten hold around 13%. The material sequenced was PBMCs from blood, taken roughly 6 weeks after vaccination. Receptor source: a man in his fifties who received an inactivated influenza vaccine.

This clonotype was found a few times. V is TRBV6-1 and J is TRBJ1-3; 8 bases are a match to TRBD1. The V and J ends lost 5 bases and 2 bases, in that order; junction bases with no gene match: 8. Germline CDR1 is MNHNS and CDR2 is SASEGT. The CDR3 is 16 residues long. CDR3 amino acids: CASSLRTGSAGNTIYF. The CDR3 DNA follows: TGTGCCAGCAGTCTTCGGACAGGGTCCGCTGGAAACACCATATATTTT.

This chain connects TRBV29-1 to TRBJ2-2; TRBD2 aligns across 9 bases. Per the germline V gene, CDR1 is SQVTM and CDR2 is ANQGSEA. This CDR3 has 15 residues. Trimming at V came to 1 base and at J to 5 bases, leaving 5 bases not matched to a gene. The CDR3 protein is CSVEVGLAGTGELFF. The CDR3 nucleotides read TGCAGCGTTGAAGTGGGGCTAGCGGGGACCGGGGAGCTGTTTTTT.

This clonotype was seen at least ten times. The rearrangement joins TRBV20-1 to TRBJ2-7, with D tentatively TRBD1 or TRBD2 (5 bases each). Germline loops: CDR1 DFQATT, CDR2 SNEGSKA (reference sequence). Deletions cut 2 bases from V and 1 base from J, with 18 bases between. The CDR3 is 16 residues long. The CDR3 here is CSARPLRTGASYEQYF. The CDR3 DNA sequence: TGCAGTGCTAGACCATTACGAACCGGGGCGTCCTACGAGCAGTACTTC.

The sample holds many counts of this clonotype. The rearrangement joins TRBV7-9 to TRBJ2-7; 9 bases fit TRBD1. V shed 7 bases and J 2 bases; nucleotides not matched to a gene: 12. The CDR3 extends over 16 amino acids. Germline V lookup: CDR1 SEHNR, CDR2 FQNEAQ (reference sequence). The CDR3 DNA follows: TGTGCCAGCACCCCCACAGGGGGGACAGGGACCTACGAGCAGTACTTC. It encodes CASTPTGGTGTYEQYF.

The chain joins TRBV30 to TRBJ2-1; D unclear. The ends were cut back, 4 bases at V and 2 bases at J, with 3 bases in the middle. The length of the CDR3 is 11 residues. Germline V gene lookup returns CDR1 GTSNPN and CDR2 SVGIG (reference sequence). CDR3 amino acids: CAWTPYNEQFF. The CDR3 nucleotides read TGTGCCTGGACTCCCTACAATGAGCAGTTCTTC.

This clonotype was seen at least ten times. The chain links TRBV12-3 or TRBV12-4 to TRBJ2-6; TRBD1 matches 8 bases. The V segment lost 5 bases and the J segment 2 bases; nucleotides outside the gene matches: 2. The CDR3 contains 15 residues. CDR3 nucleotides: TGTGCCAGCAGTCCAGGGGGCGCTGGGGCCAACGTCCTGACTTTC. This codes for CASSPGGAGANVLTF.

This clonotype was observed at least ten times. V gene TRBV12-3 or TRBV12-4 combines with J gene TRBJ2-2; 9 nucleotides agree with TRBD1. This CDR3 is built from 15 residues. V shed 6 bases and J 5 bases; nucleotides not matched to a gene: 7. CDR3 sequence: CASRWTGARTGELFF. The CDR3 DNA reads as TGTGCCAGCAGGTGGACAGGGGCGAGAACCGGGGAGCTGTTTTTT.

This clonotype showed up just a few times. The rearrangement links TRBV7-8 to TRBJ2-3, with 9 bases fitting TRBD2. The germline V gene has CDR1 SGHVS and CDR2 FQNEAQ. The CDR3 extends over 17 amino acids. The ends lost 5 bases at V and 2 bases at J; junction bases unmatched: 11. CDR3 DNA sequence: TGTGCCAGCAGCCTAAGGCGTAGCGGGGGAATCACAGATACGCAGTATTTT. This codes for CASSLRRSGGITDTQYF.

The sample holds a few counts of this clonotype. The gene calls are TRBV27 and TRBJ2-7, with 8 bases matching TRBD1. The J segment lost 1 base and the V segment lost 3 bases, leaving 11 bases of the junction unmatched. Germline V gene sequence: CDR1 MNHEY, CDR2 SMNVEV (reference sequence). The CDR3 sequence is 17 residues long. CDR3 bases: TGTGCCAGCAGTTTCATGGCCGGGACAGGTGCTTCCTACGAGCAGTACTTC. Protein sequence: CASSFMAGTGASYEQYF.

This clonotype was counted ten times or more. This chain's CDR3 is CASSFDRNQPQHF. DNA for the CDR3: TGTGCCAGCAGTTTCGACAGGAATCAGCCCCAGCATTTT. The V call is TRBV12-3 or TRBV12-4, the J call TRBJ1-5, with D tentatively TRBD1 (6 bases). V lost 3 bases to trimming and J lost 4 bases, with 7 bases between them. The CDR3 contains 13 residues.

This chain uses TRBV2 with TRBJ2-5; D remains unclear. Germline V gives CDR1 SNHLY, CDR2 FYNNEI. The ends were cut back, 2 bases at V and 10 bases at J, with 5 bases in the middle. The length of the CDR3 is 10 residues. The CDR3 coding sequence is TGTGCCAGCAGTGAATATGTCCAGTACTTC. It yields the protein CASSEYVQYF.

This clonotype was detected only a few times. This chain uses TRBV4-3 with TRBJ2-1, with unresolved D. CDR1 is LGHNA, CDR2 YSLEER, per germline. The germline V and J ends were trimmed by 1 base and 3 bases, with 7 bases remaining between them. CDR3 length: 14 amino acids. CDR3 sequence reads: CASSQGTFYNEQFF. Here the CDR3 DNA reads TGCGCCAGCAGCCAAGGAACCTTCTACAATGAGCAGTTCTTC.

The chain uses TRBV5-1 and TRBJ2-1; TRBD2 matches at 13 bases. The CDR3 length is 15 residues. The ends lost 4 bases at V and 9 bases at J; junction bases unmatched: 7. Germline CDR1 SGHRS, CDR2 YFSETQ. The CDR3 nucleotides are TGCGCCAGCAGCGGGGGACTAGCGGGACCCAGTGAGCAGTTCTTC. It specifies CASSGGLAGPSEQFF.

This clonotype has only a few counts. This rearrangement joins TRBV3-1 to TRBJ1-6; D is unclear. Between the trimmed V and J ends, which lost 0 bases and 16 bases, there was a span of 10 bases. Per germline, CDR1 LGHDT and CDR2 YNNKEL (reference sequence). The CDR3 sequence is 12 residues long. DNA of the CDR3: TGTGCCAGCAGCCAAGATACCAGGCCTCTCCACTTT. Its protein product is CASSQDTRPLHF.

This clonotype was seen repeatedly, ten times or more. The chain joins TRBV20-1 to TRBJ1-6; 7 nucleotides agree with TRBD1. The trim removed 1 base at V and 10 bases at J, leaving 7 bases unmatched. CDR1 is DFQATT, CDR2 SNEGSKA, per germline (reference sequence). The CDR3 extends over 14 amino acids. DNA of the CDR3: TGCAGTGCTAGAGGACAGGGTTTGGAATCACCCCTCCACTTT. This encodes CSARGQGLESPLHF.

This clonotype showed up just a few times. This chain connects TRBV20-1 to TRBJ2-4, with D unresolved. The ends were cut back, 6 bases at V and 0 bases at J, with 12 bases in the middle. This CDR3 has 14 residues. CDR1 is DFQATT and CDR2 is SNEGSKA in the germline V gene (reference sequence). The CDR3 here is CSAFGPIAKNIQYF. CDR3 nucleotides: TGCAGTGCCTTCGGACCTATAGCCAAAAACATTCAGTACTTC.

The genes are TRBV7-6 and TRBJ2-7; tentatively, D is TRBD2 (6 bases). Germline V gene sequence: CDR1 SGHVS, CDR2 FNYEAQ. This CDR3 has 13 residues. Trimming removed 5 bases from V and 6 bases from J, with 14 bases in between. This CDR3 reads CASSAGTSIEQYF. CDR3 nucleotides: TGTGCCAGCAGCGCCGGGACTTCGATCGAGCAGTACTTC.

This clonotype was detected many times. The chain recombines TRBV20-1 with TRBJ2-5; TRBD2 aligns across 7 bases. The CDR3 totals 13 residues. Germline CDR1 and CDR2: DFQATT and SNEGSKA (reference sequence). V trimming: 2 bases; J trimming: 2 bases; junction bases outside the gene matches: 2. CDR3 in amino acids: CSARLAEQETQYF. In nucleotides, the CDR3 is TGCAGTGCTAGACTAGCGGAACAAGAGACCCAGTACTTC.

The rearrangement joins TRBV5-1 to TRBJ1-6; a weak D match, TRBD1 (6 bases). The CDR3 has 15 residues. Germline assignment: CDR1 SGHRS and CDR2 YFSETQ. V was clipped by 1 base and J by 10 bases, with 15 bases between them. The CDR3 nucleotides read TGCGCCAGCAGCTTGTGGATAACAGGGTCCTCACCCCTCCACTTT. Translated: CASSLWITGSSPLHF.

This clonotype was seen a handful of times. The gene calls are TRBV4-1 and TRBJ2-2; perhaps TRBD1 as D (6 bases). CDR1 is MGHRA, CDR2 YSYEKL, per germline. The CDR3 contains 16 residues. Deletions cut 4 bases from V and 0 bases from J, with 12 bases between. This CDR3 reads CASSPIQGANTGELFF. The CDR3 nucleotides read TGCGCCAGCAGCCCTATACAGGGTGCGAACACCGGGGAGCTGTTTTTT.

This clonotype was observed a few times. V gene TRBV7-6 combines with J gene TRBJ2-1, with 7 bases aligning to TRBD2. CDR3 length: 13 residues. Germline V gene data show CDR1 as SGHVS and CDR2 as FNYEAQ. Germline trimming cut 5 bases from V and 9 bases from J; bases unmatched to any gene: 7. The CDR3 spells CASSKRESGEQFF. The CDR3 DNA reads TGTGCCAGCAGCAAGCGGGAATCGGGTGAGCAGTTCTTC. Full variable domain (missing parts from reference TRBV7-6 and TRBJ2-1): GAGVSQSPRYKVTKRGQDVALRCDPISGHVSLYWYRQALGQGPEFLTYFNYEAQQDKSGLPNDRFSAERPEGSISTLTIQRTEQRDSAMYRCASSKRESGEQFFGPGTRLTVL.

In this sample, this clonotype turned up a few times. J is TRBJ2-7 and V is TRBV29-1; 15 bases match TRBD2. CDR3 length equals 15 residues. From germline, CDR1 is SQVTM and CDR2 ANQGSEA. The J segment lost 1 base and the V segment lost 6 bases, leaving 4 bases of the junction unmatched. The CDR3 is CSVGTSGRSSYEQYF. The CDR3 bases are TGCAGCGTGGGGACTAGCGGGAGGTCTTCCTACGAGCAGTACTTC.

This clonotype has at least ten counts. The chain has TRBV3-1 and TRBJ1-1; the D gene is possibly TRBD1 (5 bases). CDR1 and CDR2 (germline): LGHDT, YNNKEL (reference sequence). V was clipped by 3 bases and J by 4 bases, with 9 bases between them. The length of the CDR3 is 13 residues. DNA of the CDR3: TGTGCCAGCAGCCACCCAGGGTTCACTGAAGCTTTCTTT. Amino acid sequence: CASSHPGFTEAFF.